The sequence of this TCR beta chain was determined in a study of blood T cell repertoires in COVID-19. The CDR3 extends over 18 amino acids. Losses at the gene ends were 4 bases for V and 2 bases for J; bases not matched to a gene: 12. CDR1 and CDR2 from the germline V gene are SGHRS and YFSETQ. TCRdb keeps only in-frame clones here, not all; method: immunoSEQ multiplex PCR. The sample records about 360,000 clones, 81% being singletons. The genes are TRBV5-1 and TRBJ2-5; the match to TRBD2 covers 12 bases. Sequenced material: peripheral blood. This TCR derives from a human donor with acute or convalescent COVID-19. The donor label of this sample is uncertain. The CDR3 DNA reads TGCGCCAGCAGCGCGCCAGGGCTAGCGGGGGGGAAACAAGAGACCCAGTACTTC. Protein: CASSAPGLAGGKQETQYF. Variable domain in full (rest from reference TRBV5-1 and TRBJ2-5): KAGVTQTPRYLIKTRGQQVTLSCSPISGHRSVSWYQQTPGQGLQFLFEYFSETQRNKGNFPGRFSGRQFSNSRSEMNVSTLELGDSALYLCASSAPGLAGGKQETQYFGPGTRLLVL.